This T cell receptor beta chain was retrieved from a study of CD8 T cells in Susac syndrome. After extraction with the RNeasy kit, about 0.5 to 1 ug of the RNA was reverse transcribed using random hexamers. With immunoSEQ multiplex PCR, TCR beta CDR3 was amplified across 54 Vbeta and 13 Jbeta. From the immunoSEQ multiplex PCR reads, TCRdb called clonotypes with MiXCR, one entry per CDR3 protein. The data hold some 450,000 distinct CDR3 sequences, with 75% to 90% observed a single time. This clonotype was detected once. From blood CD8+ and CD4+ T cells, the TCR beta chain was sequenced. Negative isolation was used for CD8+ and CD4+ T cells and FACS enrichment for TEMRA cells. The germline V gene encodes CDR1 MGHRA and CDR2 YSYEKL. V lost 0 bases, J lost 0 bases, and 3 bases stayed unmatched. This CDR3 has 17 residues.

J is TRBJ2-5 and V is TRBV4-1, with 11 bases identical to TRBD2. This receptor was taken from a human donor with multiple sclerosis. The sequenced sample was CD8+ T cells from PBMCs. Here the CDR3 DNA reads TGCGCCAGCAGCCAAGAGGGGACTAGCGGCAACCAAGAGACCCAGTACTTC. Amino acid sequence: CASSQEGTSGNQETQYF.